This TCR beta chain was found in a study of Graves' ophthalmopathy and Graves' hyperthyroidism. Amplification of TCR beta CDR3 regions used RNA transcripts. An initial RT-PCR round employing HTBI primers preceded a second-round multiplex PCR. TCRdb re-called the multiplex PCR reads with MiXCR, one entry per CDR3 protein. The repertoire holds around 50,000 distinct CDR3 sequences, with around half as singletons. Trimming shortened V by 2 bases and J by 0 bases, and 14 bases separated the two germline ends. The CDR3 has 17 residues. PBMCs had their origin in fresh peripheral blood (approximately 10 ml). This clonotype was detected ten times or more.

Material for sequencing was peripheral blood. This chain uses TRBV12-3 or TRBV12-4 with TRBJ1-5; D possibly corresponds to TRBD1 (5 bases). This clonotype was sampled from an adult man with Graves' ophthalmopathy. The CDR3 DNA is TGTGCCAGCAGTTTAAGGCGGACACCTTATAGCAATCAGCCCCAGCATTTT. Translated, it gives CASSLRRTPYSNQPQHF.